These T cell receptor beta chains were read from a single sample in a study of blood T cell repertoires in COVID-19. Repertoires were generated with immunoSEQ multiplex PCR, while TCRdb's copy carries only in-frame clones and drops some. The sample holds 70,000 to 85,000 clones, 70% to 90% seen once. Sequencing was performed on peripheral blood. The receptors derive from a woman older than 75 with acute or convalescent COVID-19. The CDR3 runs from the conserved cysteine through the conserved F or W. The D gene is left open where the match is weak. Rows may omit the clone size; those that give it use once, few, many or a size class.

j_gene	abundance	d_gene	v_gene	CDR3nt	CDR3aa
TRBJ2-4	.	.	TRBV30	TGTGCCTGGAGTGTACCAGGGGCAGGGTGGGGAGCCAAAAACATTCAGTACTTC	CAWSVPGAGWGAKNIQYF
TRBJ1-6	.	.	TRBV5-6	TGTGCCAGCAGCTTGGTAACGTTAGACTATAATTCACCCCTCCACTTT	CASSLVTLDYNSPLHF
TRBJ2-7	.	TRBD1	TRBV6-5	TGTGCCAGCAGATACTCTGACAGGGGACCGTACGAGCAGTACTTC	CASRYSDRGPYEQYF
TRBJ2-7	.	TRBD1	TRBV6-5	TGTGCCAGCAGTTACACCCGACAGGGCTACGAGCAGTACTTC	CASSYTRQGYEQYF
TRBJ2-3	few	.	TRBV3-1/TRBV3-2	TGTGCCAGCAGCCCCAGGTCCCGGGATACGCAGTATTTT	CASSPRSRDTQYF
TRBJ1-6	.	.	TRBV20-1	TGCAGTGCTAGTGGGCAGGGATATAATTCACCCCTCCACTTT	CSASGQGYNSPLHF
TRBJ1-2	once	TRBD1	TRBV4-1	TGCGCCAGCAGCCAAGGCTCGGACAGGGTAGCCTATGGCTACACCTTC	CASSQGSDRVAYGYTF
TRBJ1-5	.	.	TRBV19	TGTGCCAGTAGCCCCCTAAGGACGGGGAGCAATCAGCCCCAGCATTTT	CASSPLRTGSNQPQHF
TRBJ2-7	.	.	TRBV7-2	TGTGCCAGCAGCTTGGAAGGCAGGGCTGACGAGCAGTACTTC	CASSLEGRADEQYF
TRBJ2-3	.	.	TRBV28	TGTGCCAGCAGTTTAGGTCGTACTAGCACAGATACGCAGTATTTT	CASSLGRTSTDTQYF
TRBJ1-1	.	.	TRBV9	TGTGCCAGCAGCCAGGTGGGCACTGAAGCTTTCTTT	CASSQVGTEAFF
TRBJ1-2	.	.	TRBV7-2	TGTGCCAGCAGCTTAGAGAGGAGGGCGCAGTATGGCTACACCTTC	CASSLERRAQYGYTF
TRBJ2-1	.	TRBD2	TRBV7-2	TGTGCCAGCAGGTTCCTGGCGGGGGGGTACAATGAGCAGTTCTTC	CASRFLAGGYNEQFF
TRBJ2-7	.	TRBD2	TRBV15	TGTGCCACCAGCGTGACTAGCGGGGGCAGCTCCTACGAGCAGTACTTC	CATSVTSGGSSYEQYF
TRBJ1-1	.	TRBD1	TRBV5-1	TGCGCCAGCAGCTTTCAGGGGGAGACGGGAGAAGCTTTCTTT	CASSFQGETGEAFF
TRBJ2-2	.	TRBD1	TRBV6-5	TGTGCCAGCAGTTACTGGGACAGGGCGAACACCGGGGAGCTGTTTTTT	CASSYWDRANTGELFF
TRBJ1-6	few	.	TRBV6-6	TGTGCCAGCAGCCTGACAGGTACCGACAATTCACCCCTCCACTTT	CASSLTGTDNSPLHF
TRBJ1-4	.	.	TRBV19	TGTGCCAGTACCCCGACAGAAACAACTAATGAAAAACTGTTTTTT	CASTPTETTNEKLFF
TRBJ1-1	.	.	TRBV5-4	TGTGCCAGCAGCCCAGGTTCAGCGGGTATGAACACTGAAGCTTTCTTT	CASSPGSAGMNTEAFF
TRBJ2-2	.	.	TRBV6-5	TGTGCCAGCAGTTTAACGGTCCAGGGGCACACCGGGGAGCTGTTTTTT	CASSLTVQGHTGELFF
TRBJ1-2	.	.	TRBV11-2	TGTGCCAGCAGCTTAGTTGTGGGAGGGTATGGCTACACCTTC	CASSLVVGGYGYTF
TRBJ2-7	.	.	TRBV7-9	TGTGCCAGCAGCTTTGGGGAGGACGTCGTCCACTACGAGCAGTACTTC	CASSFGEDVVHYEQYF
TRBJ2-2	.	TRBD2	TRBV24-1	TGTGCCACCAGTGATTCCCGTCGGGGGGGGACCGGGGAGCTGTTTTTT	CATSDSRRGGTGELFF
TRBJ2-7	.	.	TRBV2	TGTGCCAGCACCAGGGCAGTATTCCCCTACGAGCAGTACTTC	CASTRAVFPYEQYF
TRBJ1-6	few	TRBD1	TRBV7-2	TGTGCCAGCAGCTCGGACAGGAATTCACCCCTCCACTTT	CASSSDRNSPLHF
TRBJ2-7	.	TRBD2	TRBV6-4	TGTGCCAGACCCTCCGGGACTCCGAGGACTAGCGGGGGGGCAGGGGAGTACTTC	CARPSGTPRTSGGAGEYF
TRBJ1-5	.	TRBD1	TRBV19	TGTGCCAGTACCGCCAGTTATTCTCAGGGGGTTAGCAATCAGCCCCAGCATTTT	CASTASYSQGVSNQPQHF
TRBJ1-1	.	.	TRBV5-4	TGTGCCAGCAGCTTGGATCACAGCATCAACACTGAAGCTTTCTTT	CASSLDHSINTEAFF
TRBJ2-2	.	TRBD2	TRBV7-7	TGTGCTAGCAGCTTAGTTGCGGGGGACGTCACCGGGGAGCTGTTTTTT	CASSLVAGDVTGELFF
TRBJ2-3	.	.	TRBV6-5	TGTGCCAGCAGCCCCCATAGCACAGATACGCAGTATTTT	CASSPHSTDTQYF
TRBJ2-1	.	.	TRBV11-2	TGTGCCAGCACTGCGGGGGCCGCCTACAATGAGCAGTTCTTC	CASTAGAAYNEQFF
TRBJ1-2	.	.	TRBV6-5	TGTGCCAGCAGTTATAAGATCAGCTATGGCTACACCTTC	CASSYKISYGYTF
TRBJ1-1	.	TRBD1	TRBV4-1	TGCGCCAGCAGCCAAGAGGGACAGGGGGCGGTAACCGAAGCTTTCTTT	CASSQEGQGAVTEAFF
TRBJ1-6	.	TRBD1	TRBV28	TGTGCCAGCAGTACCCAGACAGGGAATTCACCCCTCCACTTT	CASSTQTGNSPLHF
TRBJ1-1	.	.	TRBV5-1	TGCGCCAGCAGCTTTAATCCAGGGAGAGGAGGGAAGACTGAAGCTTTCTTT	CASSFNPGRGGKTEAFF
TRBJ1-3	.	.	TRBV19	TGTGCCAGTAGCGACACACCTCCGGAAAACACCATATATTTT	CASSDTPPENTIYF
TRBJ1-1	.	.	TRBV27	TGTGCCAGCAGTAGTCCGGGGGTTGTGGGGAACACTGAAGCTTTCTTT	CASSSPGVVGNTEAFF
TRBJ1-6	.	.	TRBV11-2	TGTGCCAGCAGCTCTGGCCTACTAAGACAGAATTCACCCCTCCACTTT	CASSSGLLRQNSPLHF
TRBJ2-5	.	TRBD1	TRBV7-9	TGTGCCAGCAGCCTTCGGACAGGGAGCGGAGAGACCCAGTACTTC	CASSLRTGSGETQYF
TRBJ1-6	.	.	TRBV7-9	TGTGCCAGCAGCCTGGCATCCTCCTATAATTCACCCCTCCACTTT	CASSLASSYNSPLHF
TRBJ1-5	.	TRBD1	TRBV28	TGTGCCAGCAGTTCTACACCTAACAGGGGAAATCAGCCCCAGCATTTT	CASSSTPNRGNQPQHF
TRBJ2-2	.	.	TRBV19	TGTGCCAGTAGGACGGGGTCGAACACCGGGGAGCTGTTTTTT	CASRTGSNTGELFF
TRBJ1-5	.	.	TRBV28	TGTGCCAGCAGCCTATTGAGTCAGCCCCAGCATTTT	CASSLLSQPQHF
TRBJ1-2	.	TRBD1	TRBV6-6	TGTGCCAGCAGTACGGGGACAGGGGGTTGCACCTTC	CASSTGTGGCTF
TRBJ1-1	.	.	TRBV5-6	TGTGCCAGCAGTTGGGGCGGGGGGACTGAAGCTTTCTTT	CASSWGGGTEAFF
TRBJ1-2	few	.	TRBV2	TGTGCCAGCAATAGTCTCGGCAGGGGAATTCTTGGCTACACCTTC	CASNSLGRGILGYTF
TRBJ1-1	.	.	TRBV28	TGTGCCAGCAGCCCTCCTGACAGGACCACTGAAGCTTTCTTT	CASSPPDRTTEAFF
TRBJ1-3	.	.	TRBV11-2	TGTGCCAGCAGCCTCCAGACAGGAAACACCATATATTTT	CASSLQTGNTIYF
TRBJ2-1	once	.	TRBV7-2	TGTGCCAGTACCGTAACCGTGTTCAGTGAGCAGTTCTTC	CASTVTVFSEQFF
TRBJ1-1	.	TRBD1	TRBV27	TGTGCCAGCAGTTTACGGGGGGGGGACAGGGGAAACACTGAAGCTTTCTTT	CASSLRGGDRGNTEAFF
TRBJ1-1	.	TRBD1	TRBV15	TGTGCCACCAGCAGAGATCCCCGAGACAGGGGGCGAACTGAAGCTTTCTTT	CATSRDPRDRGRTEAFF
TRBJ2-7	.	TRBD1	TRBV5-1	TGCGCCAGCAGCTTCCGGACAGGATCTTTATACGAGCAGTACTTC	CASSFRTGSLYEQYF
TRBJ2-7	.	.	TRBV3-1/TRBV3-2	TGTGCCAGCAGCCAAAACAGTGCTGACTACGAGCAGTACTTC	CASSQNSADYEQYF
TRBJ1-3	.	.	TRBV30	TGTGCCTGGGCTTGGAGTGGAAACACCATATATTTT	CAWAWSGNTIYF
TRBJ1-2	few	.	TRBV7-6	TGTGCCAGCAGCTTATCACCAGAGGCTAACTATGGCTACACCTTC	CASSLSPEANYGYTF
TRBJ1-2	hyperexpanded	TRBD1	TRBV7-9	TGTGCCAGCAGCTGGGGTACAGGGGTCAACTATGGCTACACCTTC	CASSWGTGVNYGYTF
TRBJ2-2	few	.	TRBV19	TGTGCCAGTAGGGCCCGGGGGTCGAACACCGGGGAGCTGTTTTTT	CASRARGSNTGELFF
TRBJ2-3	.	TRBD2	TRBV18	TGTGCCAGCTCACCGTTCGCTAGCGGGGGGGCCTTCACAGATACGCAGTATTTT	CASSPFASGGAFTDTQYF
TRBJ2-3	.	TRBD1	TRBV7-9	TGTGCCAGCAGCCCTCCGGGACAGGGGGCTCTCAGGACAGATACGCAGTATTTT	CASSPPGQGALRTDTQYF